The sequence of this T cell receptor (beta chain) was determined in a study of blood T cell repertoires in COVID-19. The wider study: Researchers got acute and convalescent COVID-19 samples from the United States, Italy and Spain.

Germline V CDR1 and CDR2: LGHDT, YNNKEL (reference sequence). V lost 0 bases to trimming and J lost 0 bases, with 10 bases between them. The CDR3 is made up of 16 amino acids. Clones were sequenced by immunoSEQ multiplex PCR, and TCRdb holds only the in-frame ones, with some missing. Of 150,000 or so clones in the sample, 77% were seen once. V gene TRBV3-1 (or the pseudogene TRBV3-2) combines with J gene TRBJ2-3; TRBD2 is a possible D gene (7 bases). The clonotype comes from a woman aged 45 to 65 with active or convalescent COVID-19. What was sequenced was peripheral blood. CDR3: CASSQERGLSTDTQYF. The CDR3 coding sequence is TGTGCCAGCAGCCAAGAGCGGGGGCTCAGCACAGATACGCAGTATTTT.